A single sample is the source of the 30 T cell receptor beta chains below, sequenced in a study of response to subunit inactivated influenza vaccine. TCRdb called the RT-PCR reads again in MiXCR, with one record for every CDR3 protein. The sample has approximately 530,000 distinct CDR3 sequences, 13% seen once; the top ten hold less than 15%. The material was PBMCs from blood, obtained more than 35 days after vaccination. All receptors come from a man between 45 and 60 years old who received an inactivated influenza vaccine.

The gene calls are TRBV25-1 and TRBJ2-7, with 13 bases aligning to TRBD2. The CDR3 is 22 residues long. V lost 3 bases to trimming and J lost 0 bases; unmatched junction nucleotides: 20. Germline-derived CDR1 and CDR2 are MGHDK and SYGVNS. Here the CDR3 DNA reads TGTGCCAGCAGTGAGACTAGCGGGGGGCCCCGGTCTCGGAAAGACGACTCCTACGAGCAGTACTTC. Translated: CASSETSGGPRSRKDDSYEQYF.

The chain employs TRBV29-1 and TRBJ2-5; no clear D. The CDR3 totals 11 residues. The germline V and J ends were trimmed by 8 bases and 0 bases, with 7 bases remaining between them. The germline CDR1 and CDR2 sequences are SQVTM and ANQGSEA. The CDR3 here is CSTRHQETQYF. The DNA of the CDR3 is TGCAGCACACGACACCAAGAGACCCAGTACTTC.

This clonotype has at least ten counts. The chain uses TRBV12-3 or TRBV12-4 and TRBJ2-7; D remains ambiguous. V lost 1 base and J 5 bases, leaving 15 bases between the germline ends. CDR3 size: 15 residues. CDR3 protein: CASSLDQALFHEQYF. CDR3 sequence (DNA): TGTGCCAGCAGTTTAGACCAGGCCCTATTCCACGAGCAGTACTTC.

The chain couples TRBV24-1 to TRBJ2-1, with D perhaps TRBD1 (5 bases). Germline assignment: CDR1 KGHDR and CDR2 SFDVKD. The ends were cut back, 7 bases at V and 5 bases at J, with 14 bases in the middle. This CDR3 spans 14 amino acids. CDR3 nucleotides: TGTGCCACCAGAAAGTGGGCAGGGAACAATGAGCAGTTCTTC. Protein: CATRKWAGNNEQFF.

This clonotype showed up many times. The chain couples TRBV5-1 to TRBJ2-2; 10 nucleotides align to TRBD1. Germline loops: CDR1 SGHRS, CDR2 YFSETQ. This CDR3 has 15 residues. The J segment lost 5 bases and the V segment lost 4 bases, leaving 5 bases of the junction unmatched. CDR3 region: CASSPWDRGTGELFF. In nucleotides, the CDR3 is TGCGCCAGCAGCCCGTGGGACAGGGGAACCGGGGAGCTGTTTTTT. The whole variable domain, remainder taken from reference TRBV5-1 and TRBJ2-2, is KAGVTQTPRYLIKTRGQQVTLSCSPISGHRSVSWYQQTPGQGLQFLFEYFSETQRNKGNFPGRFSGRQFSNSRSEMNVSTLELGDSALYLCASSPWDRGTGELFFGEGSRLTVL.

In its sample, this clonotype was seen many times. This sequence joins TRBV7-2 and TRBJ2-1, with 11 bases identical to TRBD2. Germline CDR1 reads SGHTA; CDR2 reads FQGNSA. CDR3 size: 14 residues. With V trimmed by 0 bases and J by 10 bases, 2 bases remained unmatched. CDR3: CASSLARLAGEQFF. CDR3 coding DNA: TGTGCCAGCAGCTTAGCTAGACTAGCGGGGGAGCAGTTCTTC.

This clonotype has ten or more counts. The chain recombines TRBV20-1 with TRBJ2-7; D may be TRBD2 (5 bases). Trimming cost V 1 base and J 2 bases, with 27 bases left between them. The CDR3 spans 19 residues. In germline, CDR1 is DFQATT, CDR2 SNEGSKA (reference sequence). The CDR3 spells CSARGWVEGQPLGTYEQYF. Written as DNA, the CDR3 is TGCAGTGCTAGAGGCTGGGTAGAGGGTCAGCCTCTAGGGACCTACGAGCAGTACTTC.

J is TRBJ1-1 and V is TRBV7-8; D is uncertain. The CDR3 loop spans 18 amino acids. Between the trimmed V and J ends, which lost 1 base and 5 bases, there was a span of 23 bases. Germline V CDR1 and CDR2: SGHVS, FQNEAQ. For the CDR3, the DNA is TGTGCCAGCAGCTTAGTGATAGCCAGGCCGAGGAGAAGGACTGAAGCTTTCTTT. It specifies CASSLVIARPRRRTEAFF. Filled out from reference TRBV7-8 and TRBJ1-1, the complete variable domain reads GAGVSQSPRYKVAKRGQDVALRCDPISGHVSLFWYQQALGQGPEFLTYFQNEAQLDKSGLPSDRFFAERPEGSVSTLKIQRTQQEDSAVYLCASSLVIARPRRRTEAFFGQGTRLTVV.

This clonotype was observed a few times. The genes are TRBV6-2 or TRBV6-3 and TRBJ2-7; 10 bases agree with TRBD1. Looked up from germline, CDR1 is MNHEY and CDR2 is SVGEGT. The CDR3 extends over 14 amino acids. The V gene end was trimmed by 6 bases and the J gene end by 2 bases; junction bases not matched to a gene: 4. CDR3 residues: CASRLGQGAYEQYF. CDR3 sequence (DNA): TGTGCCAGCAGACTCGGACAGGGGGCCTACGAGCAGTACTTC.

The CDR3 DNA reads TGTGCCAGCAGTCGCGGGGGACCCTACGAGCAGTACTTC. It translates to CASSRGGPYEQYF. This chain uses TRBV12-3 or TRBV12-4 with TRBJ2-7; 7 positions agree with TRBD2. Trimming cost V 5 bases and J 2 bases; bases outside gene matches: 3. There are 13 residues in the CDR3.

V usage is TRBV7-9 and J usage is TRBJ1-3; 7 bases are shared with TRBD1. CDR3 length: 15 residues. CDR1 and CDR2 from the germline V gene are SEHNR and FQNEAQ (reference sequence). Trimming removed 7 bases from V and 3 bases from J; junction bases left unmatched: 9. The CDR3 nucleotides read TGTGCCAGCATATCAGACAGGGAGTTTGGAAACACCATATATTTT. Amino acids: CASISDREFGNTIYF. Based on the CDR3 plus reference TRBV7-9 and TRBJ1-3, the full variable domain is DTGVSQNPRHKITKRGQNVTFRCDPISEHNRLYWYRQTLGQGPEFLTYFQNEAQLEKSRLLSDRFSAERPKGSFSTLEIQRTEQGDSAMYLCASISDREFGNTIYFGEGSWLTVV.

V and J are TRBV9 and TRBJ1-2, with D uncertain. Germline-derived CDR1 and CDR2 are SGDLS and YYNGEE. V was trimmed by 0 bases and J by 5 bases, leaving 14 bases between them. This CDR3 has 15 amino acids. CDR3 nucleotide sequence: TGTGCCAGCAGCGTAGGGGTCGGCAGACTATATGGCTACACCTTC. It translates to CASSVGVGRLYGYTF.

This clonotype was seen a few times. The chain has TRBV11-1 and TRBJ2-7, with D tentatively TRBD2 (5 bases). This CDR3 is 14 amino acids long. V shed 3 bases and J shed 6 bases, with 15 bases lying between them. Germline-derived CDR1 and CDR2 are SGHAT and FQDESV (reference sequence). CDR3 DNA: TGTGCCAGCAGCTTCTCCGGGCAAGGAGGCGAGCAGTACTTC. Encoded protein: CASSFSGQGGEQYF.

This clonotype was seen many times. V and J are TRBV24-1 and TRBJ1-5, with 10 bases fitting TRBD1. V shed 3 bases and J 6 bases; nucleotides not matched to a gene: 7. Germline V lookup: CDR1 KGHDR, CDR2 SFDVKD. The length of the CDR3 is 16 residues. CDR3 sequence (DNA): TGTGCCACCAGTGATCCCCGACAGGGGGCAGCTCAGCCCCAGCATTTT. Its translation: CATSDPRQGAAQPQHF.

This clonotype was counted a few times. The chain has TRBV28 and TRBJ1-5; perhaps TRBD1 as D (5 bases). The germline V gene encodes CDR1 MDHEN and CDR2 SYDVKM. V was shortened by 3 bases and J by 6 bases, with 12 bases between the two germline ends. The CDR3 runs 14 residues. The CDR3 region has the DNA TGTGCCAGCAGTTTGAGTCAGGGAAGTCAGCCCCAGCATTTT. Protein sequence: CASSLSQGSQPQHF.

The chain employs TRBV4-2 and TRBJ2-1; the match to TRBD2 covers 8 bases. The J segment lost 8 bases and the V segment lost 0 bases, leaving 9 bases of the junction unmatched. Germline CDR1 and CDR2: LGHNA and YNFKEQ. The CDR3 has 16 amino acids. CDR3 in DNA: TGTGCCAGCAGCCAAGATTACCGGCCCGGGGGGGATGAGCAGTTCTTC. Translation: CASSQDYRPGGDEQFF.

This chain connects TRBV20-1 to TRBJ2-7; D possibly corresponds to TRBD2 (5 bases). Trimming pared 1 base from V and 5 bases from J, leaving 12 bases between. The V gene's germline CDR1 is DFQATT and CDR2 SNEGSKA (reference sequence). The CDR3 consists of 13 residues. CDR3 coding DNA: TGCAGTGCTAGAGGCGGAGGCAGGAACGAGCAGTACTTC. Protein product: CSARGGGRNEQYF.

This chain links TRBV27 with TRBJ1-5; D possibly corresponds to TRBD1 (6 bases). V lost 3 bases and J 6 bases, leaving 12 bases between the germline ends. CDR1 is MNHEY and CDR2 is SMNVEV in the germline V gene (reference sequence). The CDR3 extends over 14 amino acids. The CDR3 here is CASSLNRVFQPQHF. CDR3 nucleotide sequence: TGTGCCAGCAGTTTGAACAGGGTATTTCAGCCCCAGCATTTT.

This clonotype was counted a few times. The chain joins TRBV5-1 to TRBJ1-2; no firm D call. The CDR3 loop spans 14 amino acids. Trimming pared 4 bases from V and 3 bases from J, leaving 13 bases between. Germline values: CDR1 SGHRS, CDR2 YFSETQ. CDR3 loop: CASSPRPTDYGYTF. For the CDR3, the DNA is TGCGCCAGCAGCCCTCGCCCGACGGACTATGGCTACACCTTC.

This clonotype was observed many times. The chain is built from TRBV18 and TRBJ2-5; no clear D gene. CDR3 length: 12 amino acids. Trimming removed 3 bases from V and 5 bases from J, with 7 bases in between. Germline CDR1 reads KGHSH; CDR2 reads LQKENI. The DNA for the CDR3 is TGTGCCAGCTCACCGCGTATGGAGACCCAGTACTTC. Protein product: CASSPRMETQYF.

This clonotype has at least ten counts. The chain recombines TRBV5-6 with TRBJ1-1; D is uncertain. The ends were cut back, 2 bases at V and 2 bases at J, with 13 bases in the middle. Germline CDR1 SGHDT, CDR2 YYEEEE. The CDR3 contains 15 residues. Here the CDR3 reads CASSLSGRTNTEAFF. CDR3 nucleotide sequence: TGTGCCAGCAGCTTAAGCGGCAGAACAAACACTGAAGCTTTCTTT.

This clonotype has more than one count but fewer than ten. The chain carries TRBV6-1 and TRBJ2-3; no clear D gene. Germline V gene sequence: CDR1 MNHNS, CDR2 SASEGT. With 3 bases removed from V and 2 bases from J, the gap between germline ends came to 15 bases. This CDR3 has 16 amino acids. The CDR3 here is CASSDPLVEYTDTQYF. The CDR3 region has the DNA TGTGCCAGCAGTGACCCCCTGGTGGAGTACACAGATACGCAGTATTTT.

The J gene is TRBJ2-2, the V gene TRBV7-9, with D unresolved. V was pared by 8 bases and J by 0 bases, with 13 bases between. Per the germline V gene, CDR1 is SEHNR and CDR2 is FQNEAQ (reference sequence). The CDR3 has 15 amino acids. This CDR3 reads CASSTSPSNTGELFF. As DNA, the CDR3 is TGTGCCAGCTCCACGAGTCCCTCGAACACCGGGGAGCTGTTTTTT.

This clonotype occurred many times. J is TRBJ2-1 and V is TRBV7-9; D not resolved. The V end was cut by 2 bases, the J end by 12 bases, with 14 bases between. The CDR3 is 13 residues long. Germline-derived CDR1 and CDR2 are SEHNR and FQNEAQ (reference sequence). Here the CDR3 reads CASSLKSGFRQFF. As DNA, the CDR3 is TGTGCCAGCAGCTTAAAGAGTGGGTTTCGGCAGTTCTTC.

This clonotype was observed at least ten times. The chain carries TRBV6-6 and TRBJ2-5, with TRBD1 as a possible D gene (6 bases). CDR1 and CDR2 (germline): MNHNY, SVGAGI (reference sequence). Trimming stripped 6 bases from V and 5 bases from J, with 10 bases between. This CDR3 comprises 12 residues. The DNA for the CDR3 is TGTGCCAGCAGCCAGGGGTTTGAGACCCAGTACTTC. Protein: CASSQGFETQYF.

This clonotype has more than one count but fewer than ten. This chain connects TRBV27 to TRBJ1-2; 9 nucleotides agree with TRBD1. Germline V gives CDR1 MNHEY, CDR2 SMNVEV (reference sequence). The CDR3 has 15 amino acids. The junction had 10 bases not matched to a gene; V was cut back by 5 bases and J by 6 bases. The CDR3 DNA reads as TGTGCCAGCAGTCCGTGGGACAGGGTGGGGCATGGCTACACCTTC. Translation: CASSPWDRVGHGYTF.

V usage is TRBV20-1 and J usage is TRBJ2-7, with 10 nucleotides matching TRBD1. This CDR3 contains 14 residues. The junction had 4 bases not matched to a gene; V was cut back by 4 bases and J by 1 base. Germline assignment: CDR1 DFQATT and CDR2 SNEGSKA (reference sequence). The CDR3, as DNA: TGCAGTGCTACCGACAGGGGGCTGTCCTACGAGCAGTACTTC. Its protein is CSATDRGLSYEQYF.

This clonotype was seen a handful of times. The rearrangement uses TRBV9 and TRBJ1-2, with D possibly TRBD1 on 5 matching bases. CDR1 is SGDLS, CDR2 YYNGEE, per germline. The CDR3 is 13 amino acids. V lost 0 bases to trimming and J lost 3 bases, with 6 bases between them. For the CDR3, the DNA is TGTGCCAGCAGCGTAGGAGGGGACTATGGCTACACCTTC. This gives the protein CASSVGGDYGYTF.

This clonotype was recorded a few times. The CDR3 protein is CASSQGRLAGGDEQFF. The CDR3 nucleotides read TGTGCCAGCAGCCAAGGCCGTCTAGCGGGAGGCGATGAGCAGTTCTTC. The chain uses TRBV3-1 and TRBJ2-1; 11 bases fit TRBD2. The CDR3 is 16 residues long. V lost 1 base and J lost 8; bases outside the gene matches: 7. Germline CDR1 is LGHDT and CDR2 is YNNKEL (reference sequence).

This clonotype appeared a few times. The genes are TRBV9 and TRBJ2-5, with D perhaps matching TRBD1 or TRBD2 (8 bases each). CDR1 SGDLS and CDR2 YYNGEE come from the germline V gene. The CDR3 extends over 19 amino acids. Trimming took 3 bases from V and 0 from J, leaving 24 bases between them. CDR3 region: CASSAGQGGLAGYQETQYF. The CDR3 DNA reads as TGTGCCAGCAGCGCTGGACAGGGAGGACTAGCTGGTTACCAAGAGACCCAGTACTTC.